This TCR beta chain appears in the sequencing data of a study of T-cell memory formation after mild COVID-19. Study at large: Largely, the TCR clusters proved donor specific. Overall study findings and caveats: The pre-infection memory compartment contained some responding clones, suggesting cross-reactive memory joined. Chiefly within CM and EM were the contracting CD4+ clones; CD8+ ones were within EMRA.

Germline CDR1 is MNHEY and CDR2 is SMNVEV (reference sequence). The CDR3 spans 17 residues. V dropped 6 bases and J dropped 6 bases, with 25 bases sitting between them. On this clonotype: Antigen specificity is unknown.

5'RACE, which relied on constant-segment primers, yielded TCR alpha and TCR beta cDNA libraries carrying sample barcodes and UMIs. TCRdb itself ran the 5' RACE reads through MiXCR, one entry per CDR3 protein. In the table there are hundreds of thousands of distinct CDR3 sequences, approximately 19% of which are singletons. Sequencing was carried out using PBMCs or a T cell subset sorted from them (not recorded which). The TCR sequence derives from an adult woman who had mild COVID-19 (a few samples of this study predate the infection). Cell type and time point are not known. The chain uses TRBV27 and TRBJ2-3, with a weak D call TRBD2 (6 bases). The CDR3 coding sequence is TGTGCCAGCAGGATTAGGGCCCTAGCGTCTCGCGGGGATACGCAGTATTTT. Amino acids: CASRIRALASRGDTQYF.